This passage covers 9 T cell receptor beta chains from one sample sequenced in a study of blood T cell repertoires in COVID-19. Only in-frame clones appear in the TCRdb table, and some are missing; sequencing was by immunoSEQ multiplex PCR. The data show approximately 270,000 clones, around 84% seen once. Sequences were obtained from PBMCs or T cells enriched from blood (not recorded which). These receptors all stem from a man between 40 and 49 years old who had recovered from COVID-19.

The chain uses TRBV6-5 and TRBJ2-4; 10 bases map to TRBD1. CDR3 length: 14 amino acids. With 6 bases clipped from V and 7 bases from J, the junction kept 6 bases outside the gene matches. Per the germline V gene, CDR1 is MNHEY and CDR2 is SVGAGI. The CDR3 DNA sequence: TGTGCCAGCAGCAGGACAGGGGGGATCAACATTCAGTACTTC. Translated, it gives CASSRTGGINIQYF.

V gene TRBV19 combines with J gene TRBJ1-2, with TRBD1 matching 11 bases. CDR1 LNHDA and CDR2 SQIVND come from the germline V gene (reference sequence). V shed 6 bases, J shed 1 base, and the junction held 7 bases outside the gene matches. The CDR3 runs to 16 residues. CDR3 sequence (DNA): TGTGCCAGTAGCCTCGGCGGGACAGGGGGTAACTATGGCTACACCTTC. Translating gives CASSLGGTGGNYGYTF.

The gene calls are TRBV6-4 and TRBJ2-1, with 9 bases fitting TRBD2. The germline CDR1 and CDR2 sequences are MRHNA and SNTAGT. The CDR3 has 16 residues. J was trimmed by 4 bases and V by 6 bases; bases with no gene match: 10. In DNA form, the CDR3 reads TGTGCCAGCAGCGCCTTAGTTGCGGGAGGGTACAATGAGCAGTTCTTC. It translates to CASSALVAGGYNEQFF.

This sequence joins TRBV10-3 and TRBJ2-5, with 10 nucleotides matching TRBD1. The CDR3 covers 13 residues. Germline V lookup: CDR1 ENHRY, CDR2 SYGVKD. V was clipped by 10 bases and J by 3 bases; unmatched bases: 5. The CDR3 is CATHGQGEETQYF. CDR3 DNA: TGTGCCACCCACGGACAGGGGGAAGAGACCCAGTACTTC.

This chain joins TRBV28 and TRBJ1-5, with 8 bases aligning to TRBD1. Losses at the gene ends were 6 bases for V and 7 bases for J; bases not matched to a gene: 11. The V gene's germline CDR1 is MDHEN and CDR2 SYDVKM. The CDR3 has 15 amino acids. In DNA, the CDR3 is TGTGCCAGCAGAGACGGACAGGGCGTCGGACAGCCCCAGCATTTT. Encoded protein: CASRDGQGVGQPQHF.

The rearrangement links TRBV2 to TRBJ1-2; possible D gene TRBD1, 6 bases. Germline V gene sequence: CDR1 SNHLY, CDR2 FYNNEI. The CDR3 is 12 residues long. Trimming pared 3 bases from V and 7 bases from J, leaving 9 bases between. In DNA form, the CDR3 reads TGTGCCAGCAGTGAGGGGGCGTTTGGCTACACCTTC. Its translation: CASSEGAFGYTF.

The V call is TRBV15, the J call TRBJ1-2; 7 bases agree with TRBD1. CDR3 length: 15 amino acids. CDR1 and CDR2 (germline): LNHNV, YYDKDF (reference sequence). Trimming removed 0 bases from V and 8 bases from J; junction bases left unmatched: 9. This CDR3 reads CATSRDLQGGPGYTF. CDR3 nucleotides: TGTGCCACCAGCAGAGATTTGCAGGGGGGTCCCGGCTACACCTTC.

V is TRBV3-1 (or the pseudogene TRBV3-2) and J is TRBJ1-4, with a weak D call TRBD1 (6 bases). The V gene lost 3 bases and the J gene lost 7 bases, with 12 bases spanning the gap. CDR1 is LGHDT, CDR2 YNNKEL, per germline (reference sequence). This CDR3 region has 14 residues. The CDR3 here is CASSQGGGLEKLFF. The CDR3 DNA reads TGTGCCAGCAGCCAGGGCGGGGGGCTTGAAAAACTGTTTTTT.

The chain employs TRBV4-3 and TRBJ1-1; possible D gene TRBD1, 6 bases. Per germline, CDR1 LGHNA and CDR2 YSLEER. The V end was cut by 0 bases, the J end by 11 bases, with 16 bases between. This CDR3 contains 14 residues. The CDR3, as DNA: TGCGCCAGCAGCCAAGATGTGGGGGCGAAGTTGGCTTTCTTT. Translated: CASSQDVGAKLAFF.